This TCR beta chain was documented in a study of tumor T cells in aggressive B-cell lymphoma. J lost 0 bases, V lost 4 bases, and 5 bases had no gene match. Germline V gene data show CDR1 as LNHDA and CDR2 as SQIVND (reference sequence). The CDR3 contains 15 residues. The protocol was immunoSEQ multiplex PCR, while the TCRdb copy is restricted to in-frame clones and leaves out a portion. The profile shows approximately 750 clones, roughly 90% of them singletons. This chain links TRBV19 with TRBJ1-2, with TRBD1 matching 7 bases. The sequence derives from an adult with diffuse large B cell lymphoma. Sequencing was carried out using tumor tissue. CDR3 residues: CASSTPGTANYGYTF. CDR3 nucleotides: TGTGCCAGTAGTACCCCCGGGACAGCTAACTATGGCTACACCTTC.